The 19 T cell receptor beta chains below come from one sample, sequenced in a study of T cells in Graves' hyperthyroidism and ophthalmopathy. TCR beta CDR3 sequences were amplified from RNA transcripts. When the TCR CDR3 underwent first-round RT-PCR, the HTBI primer set was used. MiXCR, applied by TCRdb to the multiplex PCR reads, yields one record per CDR3 protein. The sample has under 350,000 distinct CDR3 sequences; roughly an eighth are singletons. Sequenced material: blood. These receptors were obtained from a woman aged 35 to 49 with Graves' hyperthyroidism.

This clonotype was counted many times. V gene TRBV28 combines with J gene TRBJ1-2, with 7 bases identical to TRBD1. The CDR3 length is 15 residues. The V gene's germline CDR1 is MDHEN and CDR2 SYDVKM. The trim removed 3 bases at V and 5 bases at J, leaving 9 bases unmatched. CDR3: CASSLGQGTAYGYTF. For the CDR3, the DNA is TGTGCCAGCAGTTTGGGACAAGGGACAGCATATGGCTACACCTTC.

The J gene is TRBJ2-2, the V gene TRBV7-2; D gene unclear. Trimming left V 5 bases short and J 1 base short, with 8 bases between. CDR3 size: 14 residues. Germline assignment: CDR1 SGHTA and CDR2 FQGNSA. The CDR3 DNA follows: TGTGCCAGCAGCCGTTCTTTGAACACCGGGGAGCTGTTTTTT. This gives the protein CASSRSLNTGELFF.

In this sample, this clonotype turned up many times. The gene calls are TRBV28 and TRBJ2-3, with no clear D. The germline gives CDR1 MDHEN, CDR2 SYDVKM. Between the trimmed V and J ends, which lost 6 bases and 7 bases, there was a span of 32 bases. The CDR3 is 19 residues long. In nucleotides, the CDR3 is TGTGCCAGCAGCCAGGACGCCCTAAACCCTCCTCCCGGCCGCAATACGCAGTATTTT. Translating gives CASSQDALNPPPGRNTQYF.

This clonotype was recorded at least ten times. The J gene is TRBJ2-7, the V gene TRBV27; no definite D call. CDR1 is MNHEY and CDR2 is SMNVEV in the germline V gene (reference sequence). V lost 6 bases and J 2 bases, leaving 14 bases between the germline ends. The CDR3 length is 14 residues. In DNA, the CDR3 is TGTGCCAGCAGCCCCCTCCGACCTACCTACGAGCAGTACTTC. Amino acids: CASSPLRPTYEQYF.

A note on this clonotype: A much more abundant neighbour one base away suggests this may be a read error. The chain joins TRBV27 to TRBJ2-7; TRBD1 or TRBD2 may be the D gene (5 bases each). This CDR3 has 14 amino acids. Germline assignment: CDR1 MNHEY and CDR2 SMNVEV (reference sequence). The V end lost 5 bases, the J end lost 5 bases, and 16 bases lay between the germline ends. CDR3 nucleotide sequence: TGTGCCAGCAGTGATTCTATCGGGGACCACGAGCAGTACTTC. Amino acids: CASSDSIGDHEQYF.

This clonotype was recorded many times. The chain has TRBV7-8 and TRBJ2-7; 8 bases line up with TRBD1. Per germline, CDR1 SGHVS and CDR2 FQNEAQ. Losses at the gene ends were 6 bases for V and 1 base for J; bases not matched to a gene: 8. The CDR3 loop spans 15 amino acids. CDR3: CASRAGTGASYEQYF. CDR3 in DNA: TGTGCCAGCAGGGCCGGGACAGGAGCTTCCTACGAGCAGTACTTC.

The rearrangement uses TRBV24-1 and TRBJ1-2; 12 bases fit TRBD1. This CDR3 has 14 amino acids. Germline V gene lookup returns CDR1 KGHDR and CDR2 SFDVKD. V trimming: 6 bases; J trimming: 7 bases; junction bases outside the gene matches: 5. The CDR3 region is CATSRGTGGSGYTF. The CDR3 DNA reads as TGTGCCACCAGTCGGGGGACAGGGGGCTCTGGCTACACCTTC.

At least ten counts were recorded for this clonotype. This chain uses TRBV6-1 with TRBJ1-4; TRBD1 aligns across 7 bases. V lost 5 bases and J lost 3; bases outside the gene matches: 3. The CDR3 is made up of 14 amino acids. CDR1 and CDR2 (germline): MNHNS, SASEGT. The CDR3 spells CASSWDSANEKLFF. CDR3 bases: TGTGCCAGCAGTTGGGACAGCGCTAATGAAAAACTGTTTTTT.

This clonotype occurred many times. This rearrangement joins TRBV7-2 to TRBJ1-1, with unresolved D. V was pared by 5 bases and J by 5 bases, with 15 bases between. The V gene's germline CDR1 is SGHTA and CDR2 FQGNSA. CDR3 size: 14 residues. The CDR3 DNA follows: TGTGCCAGCAGCCTTTTTGGGCATCGGACTGAAGCTTTCTTT. Protein sequence: CASSLFGHRTEAFF.

The table lists this clonotype with a few counts. This chain links TRBV20-1 with TRBJ2-1, with D perhaps matching TRBD2 (6 bases). This CDR3 spans 14 amino acids. The germline gives CDR1 DFQATT, CDR2 SNEGSKA (reference sequence). Trimming pared 4 bases from V and 0 bases from J, leaving 10 bases between. The CDR3 sequence is CSATSASSYNEQFF. The CDR3 region has the DNA TGCAGTGCTACTAGCGCTAGCTCCTACAATGAGCAGTTCTTC.

The rearrangement joins TRBV28 to TRBJ1-4; 9 nucleotides match TRBD1. The CDR3 covers 15 residues. Germline CDR1 and CDR2: MDHEN and SYDVKM. Trimming cost V 3 bases and J 12 bases; bases outside gene matches: 11. Written as DNA, the CDR3 is TGTGCCAGCAGTTTTCTAGGACAGGGGATTGGGCAACTGTTTTTT. The encoded protein is CASSFLGQGIGQLFF.

This clonotype appeared a few times. The chain couples TRBV3-1 to TRBJ1-2, with D hard to call. The CDR3 loop spans 14 amino acids. Germline loops: CDR1 LGHDT, CDR2 YNNKEL (reference sequence). V was clipped by 4 bases and J by 8 bases, with 17 bases between them. The CDR3 spells CASSRPPGSVGYTF. The CDR3 bases are TGTGCCAGCAGCCGACCGCCCGGGTCGGTCGGCTACACCTTC.

Ten or more counts support this clonotype. The chain employs TRBV20-1 and TRBJ2-5, with TRBD1 as a possible D gene (6 bases). CDR1 and CDR2 (germline): DFQATT, SNEGSKA (reference sequence). Trimming took 7 bases from V and 3 from J, leaving 15 bases between them. The CDR3 is 13 amino acids. The CDR3 sequence: CSVRRGTEETQYF. The CDR3 DNA sequence: TGCAGTGTCAGAAGGGGGACGGAAGAGACCCAGTACTTC.

A note on this clonotype: One end of the junction fails to match germline, which may point to a read error. V and J are TRBV5-6 and TRBJ2-7, with 10 bases identical to TRBD1. The germline V gene encodes CDR1 SGHDT and CDR2 YYEEEE. This CDR3 contains 14 residues. This CDR3 reads CASSLGQGAYEHYF. CDR3 DNA: TGTGCCAGCAGCTTGGGACAGGGGGCCTACGAGCACTACTTC.

The CDR3 DNA reads TGTGCCAGCAGACTTAGCGGGAGGGTTAATAATGAGCAGTTCTTC. Its translation: CASRLSGRVNNEQFF. This rearrangement joins TRBV3-1 to TRBJ2-1, with TRBD2 matching 11 bases. Looked up from germline, CDR1 is LGHDT and CDR2 is YNNKEL (reference sequence). There are 15 residues in the CDR3. Trimming at V came to 6 bases and at J to 7 bases, leaving 8 bases not matched to a gene.

V and J are TRBV6-1 and TRBJ1-1; 11 bases are a match to TRBD1. V shed 5 bases and J 5 bases; nucleotides not matched to a gene: 16. Looked up from germline, CDR1 is MNHNS and CDR2 is SASEGT. The CDR3 covers 18 residues. The CDR3 DNA follows: TGTGCCAGCAGTCCCGCCGGTGGACCGGGACAGGGGGAGACTGAAGCTTTCTTT. It encodes CASSPAGGPGQGETEAFF.

This clonotype was detected many times. This chain links TRBV28 with TRBJ1-1; D is possibly TRBD1 (5 bases). V was clipped by 8 bases and J by 1 base, with 17 bases between them. The CDR3 is 15 amino acids. CDR1 and CDR2 (germline): MDHEN, SYDVKM. CDR3 in DNA: TGTGCCAGCCCTGGGAGGGGCCCTCAGAACACTGAAGCTTTCTTT. This sequence encodes CASPGRGPQNTEAFF.

This clonotype was observed at least ten times. The gene calls are TRBV18 and TRBJ2-3, with TRBD2 matching 8 bases. CDR3 length equals 15 residues. Germline values: CDR1 KGHSH, CDR2 LQKENI. Germline trimming cut 6 bases from V and 4 bases from J; bases unmatched to any gene: 9. In DNA, the CDR3 is TGTGCCAGCTCCGAACCGGGACTAGGATCAGATACGCAGTATTTT. As protein: CASSEPGLGSDTQYF.

There are a few counts of this clonotype. The chain couples TRBV15 to TRBJ1-1, with a possible D match to TRBD1 (5 bases). V was shortened by 1 base and J by 6 bases, with 15 bases between the two germline ends. CDR1 is LNHNV, CDR2 YYDKDF, per germline (reference sequence). The length of the CDR3 is 15 residues. The CDR3 sequence: CATSRGRGISSEAFF. CDR3 coding DNA: TGTGCCACCAGCAGAGGTAGGGGAATAAGTTCTGAAGCTTTCTTT.